This T cell receptor (beta chain) emerged from a study of blood T cell repertoires in COVID-19. Germline V gene lookup returns CDR1 SNHLY and CDR2 FYNNEI. Unmatched junction bases numbered 5, after V lost 0 bases and J lost 6 bases. This CDR3 has 16 amino acids. Only in-frame clones appear in the TCRdb table, and some are missing; sequencing was by immunoSEQ multiplex PCR. The table records around 59,000 clones, around 73% of them present only once. J is TRBJ1-6 and V is TRBV2; 7 bases are a match to TRBD1. The specimen was peripheral blood. This sequence originates from a man at least 80 years old with acute or convalescent COVID-19. The DNA for the CDR3 is TGTGCCAGCAGTGAAGCTGGGACAGCCCTTAATTCACCCCTCCACTTT. Its protein is CASSEAGTALNSPLHF.